The clone carrying this T cell receptor beta chain has only a few counts. This entry is derived from a study of T cell repertoires in cytomegalovirus infection. CDR1 is SQVTM, CDR2 ANQGSEA, per germline. The CDR3 runs to 15 residues. V lost 5 bases to trimming and J lost 7 bases, with 20 bases between them. TCRdb passed the reads through MiXCR, listing each CDR3 protein once. The sample carries 450,000 to 650,000 distinct CDR3 sequences, approximately 26% recorded once. This clonotype was sampled from a human donor in good health (CMV status not recorded). Some clones in this sample may be carry-over from other donors' samples. Sequenced input: PBMCs. J is TRBJ1-4 and V is TRBV29-1; D is perhaps TRBD1 (6 bases). CDR3 nucleotides: TGCAGCGTTTCGACGGGGCAGGGGAGGATTGAAAAACTGTTTTTT. The encoded protein is CSVSTGQGRIEKLFF. Supplemented by reference TRBV29-1 and TRBJ1-4, the full variable domain reads SAVISQKPSRDICQRGTSLTIQCQVDSQVTMMFWYRQQPGQSLTLIATANQGSEATYESGFVIDKFPISRPNLTFSTLTVSNMSPEDSSIYLCSVSTGQGRIEKLFFGSGTQLSVL.